The 26 T cell receptor beta chains reported below all come from one sample, sequenced in a study of blood T cell repertoires in COVID-19. The table came from immunoSEQ multiplex PCR; TCRdb's copy has only in-frame clones and leaves some out. The table records 200,000 or so clones, nearly 90% of them present only once. The sequenced sample was PBMCs or T cells enriched from blood (not recorded which). These receptors all come from a man aged 30-40 years who had recovered from COVID-19.

For this clone: Other nucleotide sequences from this sample produce the same CDR3. This chain connects TRBV4-3 to TRBJ2-1, with D possibly matching TRBD2 (5 bases). Trimming removed 0 bases from V and 7 bases from J, with 19 bases in between. Per germline, CDR1 LGHNA and CDR2 YSLEER. CDR3 length equals 17 residues. CDR3 DNA: TGCGCCAGCAGCCAAGAAGGATTGGCTAGCCTCGGGAATGAGCAGTTCTTC. Protein product: CASSQEGLASLGNEQFF.

This clone was picked up one time. The genes are TRBV3-1 (or the pseudogene TRBV3-2) and TRBJ2-5, with TRBD2 matching over 13 bases. Per germline, CDR1 LGHDT and CDR2 YNNKEL (reference sequence). With V trimmed by 1 base and J by 4 bases, 3 bases remained unmatched. CDR3 size: 16 residues. CDR3 sequence reads: CASSQGRTSGGETQYF. Written as DNA, the CDR3 is TGTGCCAGCAGCCAAGGACGGACTAGCGGGGGAGAGACCCAGTACTTC.

This chain uses TRBV28 with TRBJ1-2; D may be TRBD1 (6 bases). Germline CDR1 is MDHEN and CDR2 is SYDVKM. Trimming pared 2 bases from V and 3 bases from J, leaving 19 bases between. The CDR3 extends over 17 amino acids. The CDR3 bases are TGTGCCAGCAGTTTAATCGGTACAGGGAGGGGTGACTATGGCTACACCTTC. It translates to CASSLIGTGRGDYGYTF.

This chain uses TRBV2 with TRBJ1-5; D is undetermined. Germline V gives CDR1 SNHLY, CDR2 FYNNEI. The CDR3 has 15 amino acids. V gave up 4 bases and J gave up 4 bases, with 14 bases separating them. The CDR3 is CASSGGRAQNQPQHF. The CDR3 region has the DNA TGTGCCAGCAGTGGTGGGAGGGCCCAAAATCAGCCCCAGCATTTT.

The chain carries TRBV5-1 and TRBJ1-4; D not certain. This CDR3 contains 14 residues. Trimming cost V 4 bases and J 0 bases, with 7 bases left between them. Germline CDR1 SGHRS, CDR2 YFSETQ. This CDR3 is CASSPRATNEKLFF. The CDR3, as DNA: TGCGCCAGCAGCCCCCGGGCAACTAATGAAAAACTGTTTTTT.

The rearrangement links TRBV7-9 to TRBJ2-7; D gene unclear. Germline loops: CDR1 SEHNR, CDR2 FQNEAQ (reference sequence). Trimming pared 5 bases from V and 6 bases from J, leaving 14 bases between. This CDR3 is 13 amino acids long. The chain's CDR3 is CASSPILTAEQYF. CDR3 nucleotide sequence: TGTGCCAGCAGCCCCATCTTGACTGCCGAGCAGTACTTC.

This chain uses TRBV10-3 with TRBJ2-2, with 9 bases identical to TRBD1. This CDR3 is 15 amino acids long. J gave up 0 bases and V 4 bases, and 0 bases lay outside the gene matches. Germline CDR1 and CDR2: ENHRY and SYGVKD. DNA for the CDR3: TGTGCCATCAGTGGGACAGGGGCGAACACCGGGGAGCTGTTTTTT. Amino acids: CAISGTGANTGELFF.

Turning to this clone: Other DNA sequences within the sample encode an identical CDR3. The chain combines TRBV5-1 with TRBJ1-4; 9 nucleotides agree with TRBD1. Germline V lookup: CDR1 SGHRS, CDR2 YFSETQ. The CDR3 is 14 residues long. V lost 4 bases and J lost 4; bases outside the gene matches: 2. The CDR3 sequence is CASSLGQGNEKLFF. As DNA, the CDR3 is TGCGCCAGCAGCCTGGGACAGGGTAATGAAAAACTGTTTTTT.

This chain uses TRBV19 with TRBJ2-7; D gene unclear. Germline CDR1 is LNHDA and CDR2 is SQIVND (reference sequence). V shed 3 bases and J shed 3 bases, with 9 bases lying between them. The CDR3 is 13 residues long. CDR3 protein: CASSIPLFYEQYF. CDR3 sequence (DNA): TGTGCCAGTAGTATCCCCTTATTCTACGAGCAGTACTTC.

The chain links TRBV28 to TRBJ2-7, with 11 bases lining up with TRBD2. This CDR3 has 16 amino acids. Germline V gene sequence: CDR1 MDHEN, CDR2 SYDVKM. The trim removed 2 bases at V and 2 bases at J, leaving 5 bases unmatched. CDR3 sequence (DNA): TGTGCCAGCAGTTTACAAGCTAGCGGGAGGACCTACGAGCAGTACTTC. Its protein is CASSLQASGRTYEQYF.

The V and J genes are TRBV29-1 and TRBJ1-2, with 9 bases fitting TRBD1. The V segment lost 6 bases and the J segment 8 bases; nucleotides outside the gene matches: 31. This CDR3 has 20 amino acids. The germline CDR1 and CDR2 sequences are SQVTM and ANQGSEA. Written as DNA, the CDR3 is TGCAGCGTGACTAAGACACTCAAGGTGAGACAGGGGGGTCGTCTGTGGGGCTACACCTTC. Translated, it gives CSVTKTLKVRQGGRLWGYTF. Drawing the rest from reference TRBV29-1 and TRBJ1-2, the complete variable domain is SAVISQKPSRDICQRGTSLTIQCQVDSQVTMMFWYRQQPGQSLTLIATANQGSEATYESGFVIDKFPISRPNLTFSTLTVSNMSPEDSSIYLCSVTKTLKVRQGGRLWGYTFGSGTRLTVV.

The gene calls are TRBV2 and TRBJ2-7, with D perhaps TRBD2 (6 bases). Trimming shortened V by 6 bases and J by 2 bases, and 11 bases separated the two germline ends. CDR1 SNHLY and CDR2 FYNNEI come from the germline V gene. The CDR3 extends over 13 amino acids. The CDR3 here is CASRGGFAYEQYF. DNA of the CDR3: TGTGCCAGCAGGGGGGGTTTCGCCTACGAGCAGTACTTC.

The rearrangement links TRBV7-3 to TRBJ1-6, with no clear D. Trimming shortened V by 5 bases and J by 8 bases, and 19 bases separated the two germline ends. This CDR3 contains 16 residues. The germline V gene has CDR1 SGHTA and CDR2 FQGTGA. Here the CDR3 DNA reads TGTGCCAGCAGCACCGGGCCGCCCGGGATGGATTCACCCCTCCACTTT. Translating it yields CASSTGPPGMDSPLHF.

This sequence joins TRBV6-4 and TRBJ1-1; TRBD1 matches at 10 bases. The ends lost 3 bases at V and 4 bases at J; junction bases unmatched: 2. In germline, CDR1 is MRHNA, CDR2 SNTAGT. The CDR3 is made up of 14 amino acids. CDR3 residues: CASSEGTGATEAFF. CDR3 DNA: TGTGCCAGCAGTGAAGGGACAGGGGCCACTGAAGCTTTCTTT.

The chain recombines TRBV7-9 with TRBJ2-7, with D maybe TRBD1 (6 bases). The germline CDR1 and CDR2 sequences are SEHNR and FQNEAQ (reference sequence). Trimming stripped 5 bases from V and 5 bases from J, with 10 bases between. The CDR3 contains 12 residues. CDR3 loop: CASSARQDEQYF. The CDR3 DNA is TGTGCCAGCAGCGCCCGACAGGACGAGCAGTACTTC.

The chain links TRBV10-1 to TRBJ2-2; 16 bases are a match to TRBD2. The germline CDR1 and CDR2 sequences are WNHNN and SYGVQD (reference sequence). There are 18 residues in the CDR3. The V and J ends lost 6 bases and 6 bases, in that order; junction bases with no gene match: 10. The CDR3 protein is CASSLGTSGRARSGELFF. CDR3 nucleotides: TGCGCCAGCAGCCTCGGGACTAGCGGGAGGGCGAGGTCCGGGGAGCTGTTTTTT.

V usage is TRBV10-2 and J usage is TRBJ2-1; D may be TRBD2 (5 bases). V shed 3 bases and J shed 0 bases, with 18 bases lying between them. The CDR3 spans 18 residues. Per the germline V gene, CDR1 is WSHSY and CDR2 is SAAADI. The CDR3 protein is CASSDFSSWESSYNEQFF. CDR3 DNA: TGCGCCAGCAGTGATTTTTCATCGTGGGAGAGCTCCTACAATGAGCAGTTCTTC.

The gene calls are TRBV6-5 and TRBJ2-5, with 7 bases that match TRBD2. This CDR3 is 14 amino acids long. Unmatched junction bases numbered 5, after V lost 7 bases and J lost 0 bases. Germline lookup yields CDR1 MNHEY and CDR2 SVGAGI. CDR3 bases: TGTGCCAGCAAGATTAGCGGGTACCAAGAGACCCAGTACTTC. Protein product: CASKISGYQETQYF.

This chain links TRBV30 with TRBJ2-2; 8 nucleotides agree with TRBD1. V was pared by 4 bases and J by 0 bases, with 4 bases of the junction left unmatched. CDR1 and CDR2 (germline): GTSNPN, SVGIG (reference sequence). The CDR3 is 15 residues long. This CDR3 is CAWNGQGANTGELFF. As DNA, the CDR3 is TGTGCCTGGAACGGACAGGGCGCGAACACCGGGGAGCTGTTTTTT. Drawing the rest from reference TRBV30 and TRBJ2-2, the complete variable domain is SQTIHQWPATLVQPVGSPLSLECTVEGTSNPNLYWYRQAAGRGLQLLFYSVGIGQISSEVPQNLSASRPQDRQFILSSKKLLLSDSGFYLCAWNGQGANTGELFFGEGSRLTVL.

The J gene is TRBJ2-5, the V gene TRBV28; TRBD2 is a possible D gene (7 bases). The CDR3 runs 16 residues. Deletions cut 4 bases from V and 4 bases from J, with 19 bases between. CDR1 and CDR2 (germline): MDHEN, SYDVKM. The DNA for the CDR3 is TGTGCCAGCAGTTCCGGGGGCTTTGGGGAGGGAGAGACCCAGTACTTC. This sequence encodes CASSSGGFGEGETQYF.

The gene calls are TRBV5-5 and TRBJ1-1; no definite D call. V lost 2 bases, J lost 0 bases, and 11 bases lay in between. The CDR3 sequence is 15 residues long. From germline, CDR1 is SGHKS and CDR2 YYEKEE (reference sequence). The CDR3 DNA is TGTGCCAGCAGCTTATGGCGGGATCTGAACACTGAAGCTTTCTTT. Protein: CASSLWRDLNTEAFF. Using reference TRBV5-5 and TRBJ1-1 for the parts outside the CDR3, the full variable domain is DAGVTQSPTHLIKTRGQQVTLRCSPISGHKSVSWYQQVLGQGPQFIFQYYEKEERGRGNFPDRFSARQFPNYSSELNVNALLLGDSALYLCASSLWRDLNTEAFFGQGTRLTVV.

This chain joins TRBV7-8 and TRBJ2-7, with TRBD2 identical over 9 bases. The CDR3 spans 17 residues. From germline, CDR1 is SGHVS and CDR2 FQNEAQ. The trim removed 0 bases at V and 0 bases at J, leaving 6 bases unmatched. The CDR3: CASSLAGAGGSSYEQYF. Written as DNA, the CDR3 is TGTGCCAGCAGCTTAGCGGGTGCGGGAGGGAGCTCCTACGAGCAGTACTTC.

The chain joins TRBV7-2 to TRBJ1-4; weak D call: TRBD1 (6 bases). CDR1 is SGHTA and CDR2 is FQGNSA in the germline V gene. The CDR3 is made up of 15 amino acids. The ends were cut back, 1 base at V and 9 bases at J, with 15 bases in the middle. The CDR3: CASSLEAGARKKLFF. CDR3 sequence (DNA): TGTGCCAGCAGCTTAGAAGCAGGGGCTAGAAAAAAACTGTTTTTT. The variable domain in full, completed from reference TRBV7-2 and TRBJ1-4, reads GAGVSQSPSNKVTEKGKDVELRCDPISGHTALYWYRQSLGQGLEFLIYFQGNSAPDKSGLPSDRFSAERTGGSVSTLTIQRTQQEDSAVYLCASSLEAGARKKLFFGSGTQLSVL.

This chain uses TRBV5-1 with TRBJ1-2; possible D gene TRBD1, 5 bases. Trimming took off 9 bases at V and 8 bases at J, with 14 bases between the two ends. CDR1 and CDR2 from the germline V gene are SGHRS and YFSETQ. The CDR3 length is 11 residues. The CDR3: CATRDGGGYTF. The CDR3 coding sequence is TGCGCCACCAGGGACGGCGGGGGCTACACCTTC.

This sequence joins TRBV4-1 and TRBJ2-7; 7 bases map to TRBD1. Germline V CDR1 and CDR2: MGHRA, YSYEKL. This CDR3 is 15 amino acids long. V shed 5 bases, J shed 0 bases, and the junction held 7 bases outside the gene matches. DNA for the CDR3: TGCGCCAGCAGCAACCGAGACAGGGCCTCCTACGAGCAGTACTTC. Translating it yields CASSNRDRASYEQYF.

The V call is TRBV13, the J call TRBJ1-1, with TRBD1 identical over 7 bases. V dropped 5 bases and J dropped 11; count of bases not matched to a gene: 11. The CDR3 sequence is 13 residues long. Per the germline V gene, CDR1 is PRHDT and CDR2 is FYEKMQ (reference sequence). The CDR3 DNA follows: TGTGCCAGCAGCCCCGGGACAGACCTGGAGGCTTTCTTT. This translates into CASSPGTDLEAFF.